This T cell receptor beta chain was sequenced during a study of blood T cell repertoires in COVID-19 (TCRdb year 2020). With respect to the entire study: Collaborator samples came from the United States, Italy and Spain and covered acute and convalescent phases of COVID-19. The prospective study material was composed of cDNA or gDNA derived from T cells, B-cell-depleted T cells, or PBMCs. Subjects who had been exposed to COVID-19, were actively infected with it, or had recovered from it provided the deeply sampled blood TCRbeta repertoires that made up the dataset. The repertoires were released in a freely available public database intended as a resource for research on the immune response to SARS-CoV-2. Samples were obtained from the ongoing ImmuneRACE study (first 160 participants) and from over 1,000 subjects provided by 6 global collaborators. Sample metadata almost always included a de-identified subject ID, COVID-19 status, age in years and sex. Where available, HLA class I and class II types were obtained from metadata supplied by the sample provider rather than from assay-based typing. The paper's findings and limits, for the study overall: How much clinical and demographic metadata was included differed by source and by participant, and the metadata was provided uncurated.

Relative to germline, V is 6 bases shorter and J is 8 bases shorter, with 19 bases between their ends. Taken from cysteine to phenylalanine, the CDR3 has 14 residues. Here the CDR3 DNA is all that survives: 42 bases in frame from base 1. CDR1 and CDR2 were assigned from the germline V gene (reference sequence) as LNHDA and SQIVND. For this clone: Its antigen is not yet known. Nothing much larger sits one base from this clone, and base qualities are not available.

Each collaborating institution followed its own protocols to collect whole blood in K2EDTA tubes. For TCRbeta analysis, collaborators shipped samples in one of three forms: frozen whole blood, isolated PBMCs, or DNA extracted from either of those sample types. The immunoSEQ Assay, a bias-controlled multiplex PCR, was used to amplify TCRbeta CDR3 regions from genomic DNA. Per the original workflow: Nucleated cell counts per sample were estimated from amplification of reference gene primers within the assay. Sequence reads were collapsed and filtered to measure the absolute abundance of every unique TCRbeta CDR3 rearrangement. Productive Simpson clonality was computed per sample as the square root of Simpson's diversity index over productive rearrangements. TCRdb stores this immuneACCESS table with in-frame sequences only. Part of the clones is absent; in the studies checked, under half of the shortfall reflects unresolved V genes, and no reason is known for the rest. That table gives V, J and clone size, and the DNA gave D and trimming. The sample table records over 45,000 clones; around 87% of these occur just once. 6.5% of the sample is held by the ten biggest clonotypes.

What was sequenced was peripheral blood. Here the chain combines TRBV19 and TRBJ1-2; TRBD1 could be the D gene, as 6 bases match. This receptor was identified in a man aged 45-65 years with active COVID-19. The DNA reads TGTGCCAGTAGAGCCACGGGGGGCGCGGGCGGCTACACCTTC. It translates to CASRATGGAGGYTF.